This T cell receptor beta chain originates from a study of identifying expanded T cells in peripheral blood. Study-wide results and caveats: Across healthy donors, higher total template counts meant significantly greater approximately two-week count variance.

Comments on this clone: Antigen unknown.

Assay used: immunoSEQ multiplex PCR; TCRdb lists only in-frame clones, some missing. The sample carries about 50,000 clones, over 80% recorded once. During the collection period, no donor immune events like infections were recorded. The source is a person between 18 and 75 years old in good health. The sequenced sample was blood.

The DNA for the CDR3 is TGCGCCAGCAGCTCCGATGGACTAGCGGGGTACAATGAGCAGTTCTTC. Protein: CASSSDGLAGYNEQFF. This chain uses TRBV5-1 with TRBJ2-1; 12 nucleotides align to TRBD2. From germline, CDR1 is SGHRS and CDR2 YFSETQ. V dropped 3 bases and J dropped 4; count of bases not matched to a gene: 5. The CDR3 spans 16 residues.